This TCR beta chain emerged from a study of cytomegalovirus exposure and HLA in healthy donors. General study points: Solely CMV serostatus was available to characterize immune exposure. A later analysis found that most CMV-associated TCR beta chains appeared HLA-restricted.

Trimming left V 7 bases short and J 0 bases short, with 10 bases between. CDR3 length: 14 residues. Per the germline V gene, CDR1 is MNHEY and CDR2 is SVGAGI. PCR was performed using 60 Vbeta and 13 Jbeta primers. The data were produced by immunoSEQ multiplex PCR, yet TCRdb's version contains in-frame clones alone and is incomplete. Among about 98,000 clones listed, approximately 72% were seen once. To note about this clone: The target antigen is unknown.

Material for sequencing was PBMCs. The V and J genes are TRBV6-5 and TRBJ2-1; D remains unclear. This TCR came from a man younger than 30 in good health and CMV-seropositive. The CDR3 bases are TGTGCCAGCAACCAACCGGGCTCCTACAATGAGCAGTTCTTC. Its protein is CASNQPGSYNEQFF.